This TCR beta chain was obtained from a study of shared clonotypes between healthy human individuals. As concerns this clone: Its antigen is still unknown.

The protocol was immunoSEQ multiplex PCR, while the TCRdb copy is restricted to in-frame clones and leaves out a portion. The sample contains 2 million to 2.5 million clones, 93% of which appear only once. Notes on the study in general: Clonotype sharing among donors was thought likely to change with sequencing depth.

Subsets obtained from CD4+ cells comprised CD45RA+ naive and CD45RA-negative memory cells. The germline V gene encodes CDR1 SNHLY and CDR2 FYNNEI. Trimming pared 5 bases from V and 0 bases from J, leaving 8 bases between. This CDR3 spans 14 amino acids. The sequence was collected from a man younger than 35 in good health. Some clones in this sample may be carry-over from other donors' samples. The sequenced material came from naive CD4+ T cells from PBMCs. Described subset: CD45RA+ positively selected. The chain links TRBV2 to TRBJ2-1; no definite D call. The DNA of the CDR3 is TGTGCCAGCAGTCCAGGAAGCTCCTACAATGAGCAGTTCTTC. Its protein is CASSPGSSYNEQFF.